This record concerns one T cell receptor (beta chain) sequence. Its antigen is still unknown. The data belong to a study of CD8+ T cells in alopecia areata. This CDR3 spans 13 amino acids. V lost 4 bases and J 7 bases, leaving 10 bases between the germline ends. The germline V gene has CDR1 SSHAT and CDR2 FNYEAQ (reference sequence). Extracted RNA was reverse transcribed, and the resulting cDNA served as sequencing template. Libraries were prepared by immunoSEQ multiplex PCR; TCRdb keeps only in-frame clonotypes and omits some of them. The sample holds 150,000 to 200,000 clones, roughly 60% seen once. As for treatment: oral pan-JAK inhibitor, 5-10 mg twice daily. PBMCs served as the source from which CD4+ and CD8+ T cells were sorted. Findings and caveats of the study: Tissue-resident alphabeta T cells belonging to normal skin likewise get sequenced within scalp specimens.

This TCR derives from a human donor with alopecia areata. Sequenced here: CD4+ T cells sorted from blood, sampled at week 24, from a patient treated with tofacitinib. The chain is built from TRBV7-7 and TRBJ2-2, with D uncertain. CDR3 in amino acids: CASSSVDIGELFF. The CDR3 nucleotides read TGTGCCAGCAGCTCCGTGGATATCGGGGAGCTGTTTTTT. The full variable domain, its missing parts supplied by reference TRBV7-7 and TRBJ2-2, is GAGVSQSPRYKVTKRGQDVTLRCDPISSHATLYWYQQALGQGPEFLTYFNYEAQPDKSGLPSDRFSAERPEGSISTLTIQRTEQRDSAMYRCASSSVDIGELFFGEGSRLTVL.